Presented here are 10 T cell receptor beta chains from one specimen sequenced in a study of cytomegalovirus exposure and HLA in healthy donors. The PCR had 60 Vbeta and 13 Jbeta primers. Measured with immunoSEQ multiplex PCR; TCRdb has only the in-frame clones, and not every one. This sample has over 90,000 clones, with roughly 76% found just once. Sequenced: PBMCs. The receptors were gathered from a woman aged 60-75 years in good health and CMV-seropositive.

The rearrangement joins TRBV9 to TRBJ2-3; perhaps TRBD1 as D (7 bases). The CDR3 is 13 residues long. Trimming removed 4 bases at V and 5 bases at J, with 11 bases between. CDR1 is SGDLS, CDR2 YYNGEE, per germline. The CDR3 region has the DNA TGTGCCAGCAGCCCAGGGGGGCGAGATACGCAGTATTTT. Translated: CASSPGGRDTQYF.

The J gene is TRBJ2-1, the V gene TRBV5-1; weak D call: TRBD1 (7 bases). CDR3 length: 16 amino acids. Germline V gene sequence: CDR1 SGHRS, CDR2 YFSETQ. V gave up 7 bases and J gave up 7 bases, with 24 bases separating them. The CDR3 DNA follows: TGCGCCAGCCGCCAACAGCCGGTCGCAGGGGGGAATGAGCAGTTCTTC. Amino acid sequence: CASRQQPVAGGNEQFF.

The chain combines TRBV15 with TRBJ2-3, with TRBD1 as a possible D gene (8 bases). V gave up 3 bases and J gave up 2 bases, with 15 bases separating them. Germline CDR1 is LNHNV and CDR2 is YYDKDF (reference sequence). This CDR3 has 16 residues. CDR3 protein: CATSRYRGGLTDTQYF. The CDR3 bases are TGTGCCACCAGCAGGTACAGGGGGGGCCTCACAGATACGCAGTATTTT.

The genes are TRBV2 and TRBJ2-1; 15 nucleotides match TRBD2. Losses at the gene ends were 4 bases for V and 6 bases for J; bases not matched to a gene: 1. The germline V gene has CDR1 SNHLY and CDR2 FYNNEI. CDR3 size: 15 residues. The CDR3 DNA sequence: TGTGCCAGCAGTGGGACTAGCGGGAGGGCCAATGAGCAGTTCTTC. It encodes CASSGTSGRANEQFF.

This clone showed up just once. The chain has TRBV5-4 and TRBJ1-1; possibly TRBD1 for D (5 bases). Trimming stripped 5 bases from V and 1 base from J, with 21 bases between. The CDR3 spans 17 residues. Per the germline V gene, CDR1 is SGHNT and CDR2 is YYREEE (reference sequence). CDR3: CASRTQTASHGNTEAFF. The CDR3 nucleotides read TGTGCCAGCAGAACCCAGACAGCCTCCCACGGGAACACTGAAGCTTTCTTT.

The rearrangement links TRBV6-1 to TRBJ1-2; a possible D gene is TRBD1 (6 bases). This CDR3 spans 14 amino acids. V was shortened by 5 bases and J by 3 bases, with 13 bases between the two germline ends. Germline loops: CDR1 MNHNS, CDR2 SASEGT. For the CDR3, the DNA is TGTGCCAGCAGTTCCGGGACAAGGGACTATGGCTACACCTTC. Protein product: CASSSGTRDYGYTF.

CDR3: CASSETGRGINTEAFF. CDR3 DNA: TGTGCCAGCAGCGAAACGGGGAGGGGCATCAACACTGAAGCTTTCTTT. This chain connects TRBV9 to TRBJ1-1; D possibly corresponds to TRBD1 (5 bases). Germline CDR1 reads SGDLS; CDR2 reads YYNGEE. V gave up 3 bases and J gave up 2 bases, with 17 bases separating them. The CDR3 has 16 amino acids.

The chain joins TRBV5-1 to TRBJ2-2, with 7 nucleotides matching TRBD1. V dropped 4 bases and J dropped 0; count of bases not matched to a gene: 9. This CDR3 region has 17 residues. CDR1 SGHRS and CDR2 YFSETQ come from the germline V gene. The CDR3 DNA is TGCGCCAGCAGCAAGGGACAGTTCGGGTCGAACACCGGGGAGCTGTTTTTT. Encoded protein: CASSKGQFGSNTGELFF.

The chain joins TRBV4-1 to TRBJ2-5; possibly TRBD1 for D (5 bases). The J call is in doubt because the DNA end fits TRBJ2-7 better. The V gene's germline CDR1 is MGHRA and CDR2 YSYEKL. The CDR3 is 14 amino acids. In nucleotides, the CDR3 is TGCGCCAGCAGCCAAGCTGCCAGGGTCCACGAGCAGTACTTC. Protein sequence: CASSQAARVHEQYF.

This clone turned up a few times. V and J are TRBV5-4 and TRBJ1-4; D gene unclear. The CDR3 spans 14 residues. Trimming shortened V by 4 bases and J by 0 bases, and 7 bases separated the two germline ends. Germline-derived CDR1 and CDR2 are SGHNT and YYREEE (reference sequence). CDR3 DNA: TGTGCCAGCAGCCCGGAGACAACTAATGAAAAACTGTTTTTT. This codes for CASSPETTNEKLFF.